Described below is a single TCR beta chain sequence and its context. Between the trimmed V and J ends, which lost 6 bases and 1 base, there was a span of 12 bases. CDR3 length: 15 residues. Germline CDR1 and CDR2: SNHLY and FYNNEI. Study processing details: Amplification from reference gene primers served as the basis for estimated nucleated cell counts. Sequenced by immunoSEQ multiplex PCR; TCRdb stores in-frame clones only, minus some. V, J and clone size derive from that table, while D and trimming were established from the DNA sequence. The data show more than 100,000 clones, roughly four fifths seen once. This sample stems from a study of blood T cell repertoires in COVID-19. At the level of the study: The study drew acute and convalescent COVID-19 samples from the United States, Italy and Spain. The analysed material was cDNA or gDNA that came from T cells, B-cell-depleted T cells, or PBMCs.

The V and J genes are TRBV2 and TRBJ2-2; possibly TRBD1 for D (8 bases). This clonotype originated in a woman between 50 and 59 years old with acute or convalescent COVID-19. Sequenced material: peripheral blood. CDR3 region: CASRGGTGNTGELFF. The CDR3, as DNA: TGTGCCAGCAGGGGGGGGACAGGGAACACCGGGGAGCTGTTTTTT.